This T cell receptor beta chain comes out of a study of OX40 agonist ivuxolimab in advanced cancers. Across the study: Patients undergoing dose escalation presented with hepatocellular carcinoma, melanoma, renal cell or head and neck cancer. Regarding the study as a whole: Partial responders at 0.1-3.0 mg/kg had among the lowest clonal expansion. Nonresponders included some who also had low normalized T-cell clonal expansion.

Data came from immunoSEQ multiplex PCR; TCRdb stores just in-frame clones and leaves some out. Of about 35,000 clones in the sample, approximately 80% were seen once. Germline lookup yields CDR1 MNHEY and CDR2 SVGAGI. This CDR3 has 15 amino acids. V shed 4 bases and J shed 7 bases, with 16 bases lying between them. This clone was detected once. Its specificity is unknown. V usage is TRBV6-5 and J usage is TRBJ1-4; D may be TRBD1 (5 bases). The sequences come from CD4+ or CD8+ T cells sorted from blood, collected in a trial of the OX40 agonist ivuxolimab. The source is an adult with an advanced solid tumor such as melanoma, head and neck, liver or kidney cancer. The CDR3 reads CASSFAGTGGEKLFF. CDR3 bases: TGTGCCAGCAGTTTCGCCGGGACGGGGGGTGAAAAACTGTTTTTT.